These 24 T cell receptor beta chains came from one sample sequenced in a study of breast tumors, draining lymph nodes, adjacent tissues. Samples came from axillary lymph nodes draining the breast cancer. Via MiXCR, TCRdb re-called the multiplex PCR reads, giving one row per CDR3 protein. The sample has roughly 130,000 distinct CDR3 sequences; less than 35% are singletons. Source material: axillary lymph node tissue. The receptor set was obtained from a female donor with breast cancer. Some clones in this sample may be carry-over from other donors' samples.

This clonotype counts as medium-sized. V and J are TRBV28 and TRBJ2-7; tentative D call: TRBD1 (5 bases). Trimming took 6 bases from V and 5 from J, leaving 14 bases between them. Germline loops: CDR1 MDHEN, CDR2 SYDVKM. The CDR3 covers 13 residues. The CDR3 protein is CASREDSFDEQYF. The CDR3 DNA reads TGTGCCAGCAGGGAAGACAGTTTCGACGAGCAGTACTTC.

Within the sample, this clonotype is medium-sized. The chain uses TRBV5-1 and TRBJ1-6, with unresolved D. Germline lookup yields CDR1 SGHRS and CDR2 YFSETQ. The CDR3 is 13 amino acids. V gave up 4 bases and J gave up 5 bases, with 7 bases separating them. CDR3 sequence (DNA): TGCGCCAGCAGCCCGAACAATAATTCACCCCTCCACTTT. Translating it yields CASSPNNNSPLHF.

This clonotype was recorded at least ten times. The chain couples TRBV7-8 to TRBJ1-2; 7 positions match TRBD1. Trimming removed 4 bases from V and 0 bases from J; junction bases left unmatched: 5. This CDR3 is 15 amino acids long. Germline V gene lookup returns CDR1 SGHVS and CDR2 FQNEAQ. DNA of the CDR3: TGTGCCAGCAGCTCTAGGACAGGAGCTAACTATGGCTACACCTTC. This sequence encodes CASSSRTGANYGYTF. The full variable domain, completed using reference TRBV7-8 and TRBJ1-2, is GAGVSQSPRYKVAKRGQDVALRCDPISGHVSLFWYQQALGQGPEFLTYFQNEAQLDKSGLPSDRFFAERPEGSVSTLKIQRTQQEDSAVYLCASSSRTGANYGYTFGSGTRLTVV.

In its sample, this clonotype was seen many times. The chain is built from TRBV6-6 and TRBJ1-3; maybe TRBD1 (5 bases). V gave up 0 bases and J gave up 3 bases, with 12 bases separating them. The CDR3 loop spans 16 amino acids. Germline CDR1 and CDR2: MNHNY and SVGAGI (reference sequence). The CDR3, as DNA: TGTGCCAGCAGTTACTCCTACCCGAGGGGTGGAAACACCATATATTTT. Translated: CASSYSYPRGGNTIYF.

The chain links TRBV5-1 to TRBJ2-1; D uncertain. V was pared by 0 bases and J by 5 bases, with 3 bases between. There are 12 residues in the CDR3. Germline V lookup: CDR1 SGHRS, CDR2 YFSETQ. The CDR3 loop is CASSLADNEQFF. CDR3 DNA sequence: TGCGCCAGCAGCTTGGCTGACAATGAGCAGTTCTTC.

A note on this clonotype: This CDR3 fails to terminate in the conserved phenylalanine or tryptophan, so it likely reflects a read error. This chain links TRBV9 with TRBJ1-2; D remains ambiguous. Germline CDR1 is SGDLS and CDR2 is YYNGEE. Trimming took off 5 bases at V and 7 bases at J, with 15 bases between the two ends. The CDR3 extends over 13 amino acids. CDR3 in amino acids: CASSVTGWGGYTS. The CDR3 nucleotides are TGTGCCAGCAGTGTCACGGGGTGGGGTGGCTACACCTCC.

Many counts were recorded for this clonotype. The V and J genes are TRBV12-3 or TRBV12-4 and TRBJ2-1, with a possible D match to TRBD2 (7 bases). Trimming pared 3 bases from V and 9 bases from J, leaving 21 bases between. The CDR3 runs to 16 residues. The CDR3 here is CASSFLGGGHRGEQFF. CDR3 nucleotide sequence: TGTGCCAGCAGTTTTCTAGGCGGGGGCCACCGGGGTGAGCAGTTCTTC.

This clonotype occurred a few times. The chain combines TRBV11-2 with TRBJ1-1, with a tentative D call TRBD1 (5 bases). This CDR3 has 15 amino acids. Deletions cut 4 bases from V and 0 bases from J, with 12 bases between. The germline V gene has CDR1 SGHAT and CDR2 FQNNGV. The CDR3 DNA is TGTGCCAGCAGCTCCCGACAGAACATGAACACTGAAGCTTTCTTT. Amino acid sequence: CASSSRQNMNTEAFF.

The chain combines TRBV12-3 or TRBV12-4 with TRBJ2-7; 7 bases align to TRBD1. The ends lost 9 bases at V and 3 bases at J; junction bases unmatched: 14. The CDR3 covers 15 residues. The chain's CDR3 is CASSIWGQSVYEQYF. CDR3 bases: TGTGCCAGTTCAATCTGGGGACAGAGCGTCTACGAGCAGTACTTC.

Points on this clonotype: Germline is not matched at one junction end, which may reflect a read error. The rearrangement links TRBV7-3 to TRBJ1-3; D is uncertain. The CDR3 has 19 residues. Germline V gene lookup returns CDR1 SGHTA and CDR2 FQGTGA. The CDR3 here is CASSLTGSYEQFSGNTIYF. In nucleotides, the CDR3 is TGTGCCAGCAGCTTAACGGGTAGTTATGAGCAGTTCTCTGGAAACACTATATATTTT.

This clonotype was seen a few times. A much larger clone is a single base away; this may be a read error. The chain employs TRBV11-1 and TRBJ1-2; tentative D call: TRBD1 (6 bases). This CDR3 is 12 amino acids long. The germline gives CDR1 SGHAT, CDR2 FQDESV (reference sequence). The DNA for the CDR3 is TGTGCCAGCAGCTTGACAGGCTATGCCTACACCTTC. Its translation is CASSLTGYAYTF. Based on the CDR3 plus reference TRBV11-1 and TRBJ1-2, the full variable domain is EAEVAQSPRYKITEKSQAVAFWCDPISGHATLYWYRQILGQGPELLVQFQDESVVDDSQLPKDRFSAERLKGVDSTLKIQPAELGDSAMYLCASSLTGYAYTFGSGTRLTVV.

J is TRBJ2-3 and V is TRBV20-1, with 10 bases matching TRBD2. Losses at the gene ends were 3 bases for V and 3 bases for J; bases not matched to a gene: 3. CDR3 size: 14 residues. The germline CDR1 and CDR2 sequences are DFQATT and SNEGSKA (reference sequence). The CDR3 bases are TGCAGTGCTAGGAGAGCGGGGGGGACAGATACGCAGTATTTT. Translation: CSARRAGGTDTQYF.

This clonotype was picked up many times. The J gene is TRBJ2-3, the V gene TRBV7-9, with D perhaps given as TRBD1 or TRBD2 (5 bases each). Trimming stripped 5 bases from V and 3 bases from J, with 18 bases between. The CDR3 sequence is 16 residues long. Germline CDR1 and CDR2: SEHNR and FQNEAQ (reference sequence). DNA of the CDR3: TGTGCCAGCAGCCCGAGAGACGGGGCTACAACAGATACGCAGTATTTT. Residues: CASSPRDGATTDTQYF.

The table lists this clonotype with many counts. The V and J genes are TRBV20-1 and TRBJ1-2; no firm D call. Germline V gene sequence: CDR1 DFQATT, CDR2 SNEGSKA (reference sequence). The V end lost 1 base, the J end lost 8 bases, and 11 bases lay between the germline ends. The CDR3 contains 12 residues. As DNA, the CDR3 is TGCAGTGCTAGAGGACTGGCGGGGGGCTACACCTTC. Translated: CSARGLAGGYTF.

Points on this clonotype: Since the CDR3 does not end with the conserved phenylalanine or tryptophan, this likely comes from a read error. The chain recombines TRBV2 with TRBJ2-5; D gene unclear. The CDR3 has 11 amino acids. With 11 bases removed from V and 2 bases from J, the gap between germline ends came to 9 bases. Per germline, CDR1 SNHLY and CDR2 FYNNEI. This CDR3 is CAGSWQETQYL. The CDR3 region has the DNA TGTGCCGGCTCCTGGCAAGAGACCCAGTACCTC.

The sample holds many counts of this clonotype. The V and J genes are TRBV19 and TRBJ2-1, with unresolved D. Germline values: CDR1 LNHDA, CDR2 SQIVND (reference sequence). The CDR3 consists of 12 residues. Trimming removed 6 bases from V and 2 bases from J, with 5 bases in between. CDR3 in DNA: TGTGCCAGTAGGGGGACCTACAATGAGCAGTTCTTC. Translation gives CASRGTYNEQFF.

This clonotype has ten or more counts. A read error may explain this, as a much larger clone is one base away. V gene TRBV20-1 combines with J gene TRBJ2-1, with 8 bases aligning to TRBD2. This CDR3 region has 12 residues. In germline, CDR1 is DFQATT, CDR2 SNEGSKA (reference sequence). The CDR3 DNA reads as TGCAGTGCTGGGACTAGTTTCAATGAGCCGTTCTTC. Translation gives CSAGTSFNEPFF.

This clonotype was counted ten times or more. The chain links TRBV7-2 to TRBJ2-3, with 11 bases that match TRBD2. Germline CDR1 SGHTA, CDR2 FQGNSA. V shed 8 bases and J 5 bases; nucleotides not matched to a gene: 12. The CDR3 extends over 16 amino acids. The CDR3 sequence: CASARIAGGFRDTQYF. The CDR3 DNA follows: TGTGCCAGCGCCCGGATAGCGGGGGGGTTCAGAGATACGCAGTATTTT.

This chain joins TRBV18 and TRBJ1-4; D might be TRBD1 (6 bases). The CDR3 runs to 16 residues. The V gene lost 3 bases and the J gene lost 8 bases, with 19 bases spanning the gap. CDR1 and CDR2 (germline): KGHSH, LQKENI. CDR3 sequence: CASSPSGRQVLEKLFF. CDR3 nucleotides: TGTGCCAGCTCACCTTCTGGCCGACAGGTGCTGGAAAAACTGTTTTTT.

This clonotype has ten or more counts. The rearrangement uses TRBV10-2 and TRBJ1-2, with 9 positions matching TRBD1. CDR1 WSHSY and CDR2 SAAADI come from the germline V gene. CDR3 length: 15 amino acids. The junction had 5 bases not matched to a gene; V was cut back by 4 bases and J by 2 bases. CDR3: CASSGGTGPNYGYTF. The CDR3 DNA sequence: TGCGCCAGCAGTGGAGGGACAGGGCCAAACTATGGCTACACCTTC.

In this sample, this clonotype turned up many times. The genes are TRBV15 and TRBJ1-5, with D uncertain. The CDR3 runs to 13 residues. Trimming removed 1 base from V and 3 bases from J, with 4 bases in between. Germline CDR1 and CDR2: LNHNV and YYDKDF (reference sequence). In DNA form, the CDR3 reads TGTGCCACCAGCAGAGGATACAATCAGCCCCAGCATTTT. This encodes CATSRGYNQPQHF.

This clonotype has at least ten counts. The chain couples TRBV6-5 to TRBJ2-3, with D possibly being TRBD2 (6 bases). Germline loops: CDR1 MNHEY, CDR2 SVGAGI. The CDR3 consists of 13 residues. V lost 8 bases and J lost 2, with 11 bases in between. CDR3 DNA sequence: TGTGCCAGCCGGGACTCTAACACAGATACGCAGTATTTT. Residues: CASRDSNTDTQYF.

As regards this clonotype: Its ends do not fully match the called genes, so a read error is possible. CDR3 nucleotides: TGTAGTACTAGAGACTTCAGCTCTGGGGCCAACGTCCTGACTTTC. Translation: CSTRDFSSGANVLTF. This chain links TRBV20-1 with TRBJ2-6, with TRBD2 as a possible D gene (5 bases). Germline CDR1 reads DFQATT; CDR2 reads SNEGSKA (reference sequence). The length of the CDR3 is 15 residues.

Turning to this clonotype: This may stem from a read error, because a much larger clone lies one nucleotide away. V and J are TRBV20-1 and TRBJ1-2, with D perhaps matching TRBD1 (5 bases). Per the germline V gene, CDR1 is DFQATT and CDR2 is SNEGSKA (reference sequence). Trimming removed 5 bases from V and 3 bases from J, with 10 bases in between. The CDR3 runs to 12 residues. DNA for the CDR3: TGCAGTGCTGGTTTGGGGGACTATGGCTACACCTTC. It specifies CSAGLGDYGYTF.